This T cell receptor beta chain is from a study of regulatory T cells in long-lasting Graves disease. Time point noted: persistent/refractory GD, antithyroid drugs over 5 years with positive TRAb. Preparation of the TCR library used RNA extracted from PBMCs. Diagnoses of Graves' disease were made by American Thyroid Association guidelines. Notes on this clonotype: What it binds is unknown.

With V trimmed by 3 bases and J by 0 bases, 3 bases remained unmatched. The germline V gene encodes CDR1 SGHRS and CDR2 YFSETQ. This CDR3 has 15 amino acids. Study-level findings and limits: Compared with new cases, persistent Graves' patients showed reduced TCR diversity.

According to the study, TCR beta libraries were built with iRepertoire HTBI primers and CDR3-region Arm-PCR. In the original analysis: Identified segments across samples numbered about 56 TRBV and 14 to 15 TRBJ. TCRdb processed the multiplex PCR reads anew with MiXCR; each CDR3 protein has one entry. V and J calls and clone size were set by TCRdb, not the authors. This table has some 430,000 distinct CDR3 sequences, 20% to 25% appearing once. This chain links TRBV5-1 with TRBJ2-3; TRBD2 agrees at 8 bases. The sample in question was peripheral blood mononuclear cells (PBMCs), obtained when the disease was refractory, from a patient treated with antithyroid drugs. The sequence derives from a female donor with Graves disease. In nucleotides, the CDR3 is TGCGCCAGCAGCTCCCAGCGGGGGAGCACAGATACGCAGTATTTT. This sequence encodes CASSSQRGSTDTQYF.